The T cell receptor (beta chain) described here comes from a study of blood T cells in healthy people across ages. Study in general: Per every two T cells, about one barcoded beta molecule was captured by template switching.

Together with a sample-barcoded 5' primer, a J-beta primer mix was included in a second PCR lasting roughly 6 to 12 cycles. TCRdb ran MiXCR on the 5' RACE reads and lists one entry per CDR3 protein. The sample has roughly 800,000 distinct CDR3 sequences, roughly 60% seen once. From germline, CDR1 is SQVTM and CDR2 ANQGSEA. V was clipped by 0 bases and J by 2 bases, with 8 bases between them. This CDR3 region has 13 residues. Per sample, no less than 5.5 micrograms of total RNA were extracted. V usage is TRBV29-1 and J usage is TRBJ2-7, with a possible D match to TRBD2 (5 bases). The sequence came from a young man in good health. Sequenced input: blood. CDR3 in amino acids: CSVEDPGTYEQYF. DNA for the CDR3: TGCAGCGTTGAAGATCCGGGGACCTACGAGCAGTACTTC.